This T cell receptor (beta chain) was profiled in a study of lung T cells in sarcoidosis with Löfgren's syndrome. Study at large: Löfgren's syndrome patients were the main repertoire analysis focus.

This clonotype qualifies as medium-sized (0.01 to 0.1%). TCRdb called the reads again in MiXCR, with one record for every CDR3 protein. The repertoire includes thousands of distinct CDR3 sequences, about a fifth of them detected once, and over 7% sits in the top ten. Sequenced sample: CD4+ T cells from bronchoalveolar lavage. This receptor was identified in a human donor with sarcoidosis (Löfgren's syndrome or another form), or a control subject (not recorded which).

Here the CDR3 reads CASSLQRNTEAFF. The CDR3 nucleotides read TGTGCCAGCAGCCTTCAGCGGAACACTGAAGCTTTCTTT. V and J are TRBV7-6 and TRBJ1-1; D unresolved. Germline CDR1 reads SGHVS; CDR2 reads FNYEAQ. V lost 5 bases and J lost 1, with 8 bases in between. This CDR3 spans 13 amino acids.